Shown below are 21 T cell receptor beta chains from a single sample sequenced in a study of cytomegalovirus exposure and HLA in healthy donors. Only in-frame clones appear in the TCRdb table, and some are missing; sequencing was by immunoSEQ multiplex PCR. The sample carries about 110,000 clones, 70% to 90% recorded once. Input material: PBMCs. These receptors were taken from a woman in her 30s in good health and CMV-seropositive.

The rearrangement uses TRBV7-9 and TRBJ2-3; TRBD1 might be the D (6 bases). The CDR3 sequence is 14 residues long. Deletions cut 7 bases from V and 0 bases from J, with 11 bases between. Germline V CDR1 and CDR2: SEHNR, FQNEAQ (reference sequence). As DNA, the CDR3 is TGTGCCAGCACGACAGGCCCTAGCACAGATACGCAGTATTTT. Its translation is CASTTGPSTDTQYF.

The V gene is TRBV28, the J gene TRBJ2-1, with D possibly being TRBD2 (5 bases). Germline lookup yields CDR1 MDHEN and CDR2 SYDVKM. The CDR3 consists of 13 residues. Trimming left V 5 bases short and J 4 bases short, with 9 bases between. CDR3 loop: CASSPGVYNEQFF. The CDR3 DNA sequence: TGTGCCAGCAGTCCCGGGGTTTACAATGAGCAGTTCTTC.

This chain connects TRBV29-1 to TRBJ2-3; maybe TRBD2 (6 bases). The length of the CDR3 is 16 residues. CDR1 and CDR2 (germline): SQVTM, ANQGSEA. Trimming pared 0 bases from V and 0 bases from J, leaving 13 bases between. The CDR3 sequence is CSVEDRSGGSTDTQYF. The DNA for the CDR3 is TGCAGCGTTGAAGATCGGAGCGGAGGGAGCACAGATACGCAGTATTTT.

The rearrangement links TRBV28 to TRBJ2-7, with D uncertain. Germline V gene sequence: CDR1 MDHEN, CDR2 SYDVKM. Trimming took off 5 bases at V and 4 bases at J, with 6 bases between the two ends. This CDR3 comprises 11 residues. CDR3 coding DNA: TGTGCCAGCAGTGCCCAGTACGAGCAGTACTTC. This translates into CASSAQYEQYF.

This chain connects TRBV5-4 to TRBJ1-2; 9 bases line up with TRBD1. V dropped 5 bases and J dropped 6; count of bases not matched to a gene: 8. The CDR3 spans 14 residues. Germline V gene data show CDR1 as SGHNT and CDR2 as YYREEE (reference sequence). In DNA form, the CDR3 reads TGTGCCAGCAGATGGACAGGGGCATGGAATGGCTACACCTTC. Protein sequence: CASRWTGAWNGYTF.

This clone has a single count. This chain uses TRBV30 with TRBJ2-4; the D is unclear. Trimming removed 2 bases at V and 0 bases at J, with 8 bases between. The CDR3 is made up of 14 amino acids. Germline CDR1 GTSNPN, CDR2 SVGIG (reference sequence). CDR3 amino acids: CAWSPGLAKNIQYF. CDR3 in DNA: TGTGCCTGGAGTCCAGGTCTAGCCAAAAACATTCAGTACTTC.

The rearrangement uses TRBV5-4 and TRBJ2-6, with 7 bases that match TRBD1. The CDR3 has 17 amino acids. After removal of 4 bases from V and 3 bases from J, the junction contained 10 bases not matched to a gene. Germline V gene sequence: CDR1 SGHNT, CDR2 YYREEE (reference sequence). The CDR3 reads CASSPGQVNSGANVLTF. The CDR3 DNA sequence: TGTGCCAGCAGCCCAGGACAGGTTAATAGTGGGGCCAACGTCCTGACTTTC.

J is TRBJ2-7 and V is TRBV9, with D possibly TRBD1 on 5 matching bases. V lost 0 bases to trimming and J lost 4 bases, with 17 bases between them. Germline V CDR1 and CDR2: SGDLS, YYNGEE. This CDR3 comprises 16 residues. The CDR3 protein is CASSVVGVAAIYEQYF. In nucleotides, the CDR3 is TGTGCCAGCAGCGTAGTAGGGGTGGCGGCGATATACGAGCAGTACTTC. Looking up the rest from reference TRBV9 and TRBJ2-7 gives the full variable domain: DSGVTQTPKHLITATGQRVTLRCSPRSGDLSVYWYQQSLDQGLQFLIQYYNGEERAKGNILERFSAQQFPDLHSELNLSSLELGDSALYFCASSVVGVAAIYEQYFGPGTRLTVT.

This clone occurred once. The chain is built from TRBV4-3 and TRBJ2-2; 9 nucleotides match TRBD1. This CDR3 has 17 amino acids. Unmatched junction bases numbered 8, after V lost 0 bases and J lost 6 bases. CDR1 and CDR2 from the germline V gene are LGHNA and YSLEER. This chain's CDR3 is CASSQETGTGYPGELFF. In DNA form, the CDR3 reads TGCGCCAGCAGCCAAGAAACCGGGACAGGGTATCCCGGGGAGCTGTTTTTT.

This clone has just one count. The chain employs TRBV6-6 and TRBJ1-4; no definite D call. The CDR3 has 15 amino acids. Germline lookup yields CDR1 MNHNY and CDR2 SVGAGI (reference sequence). Trimming left V 2 bases short and J 7 bases short, with 14 bases between. CDR3 amino acids: CASSYGGRRSEKLFF. The CDR3 coding sequence is TGTGCCAGCAGTTACGGCGGGCGACGGAGTGAAAAACTGTTTTTT.

The rearrangement links TRBV28 to TRBJ2-7, with D perhaps TRBD2 (7 bases). The germline CDR1 and CDR2 sequences are MDHEN and SYDVKM. This CDR3 has 14 amino acids. V lost 6 bases, J lost 6 bases, and 18 bases lay in between. CDR3 nucleotide sequence: TGTGCCAGCAGCTCCACAGGGAGGGTGTCCGAGCAGTACTTC. This sequence encodes CASSSTGRVSEQYF.

The chain joins TRBV28 to TRBJ1-3; D gene ambiguous. The CDR3 totals 12 residues. Germline V CDR1 and CDR2: MDHEN, SYDVKM. Trimming took off 6 bases at V and 4 bases at J, with 7 bases between the two ends. The CDR3 DNA reads as TGTGCCAGCAGCCCGCAGGGAAACACCATATATTTT. It specifies CASSPQGNTIYF.

The V call is TRBV7-2, the J call TRBJ2-5, with 8 nucleotides matching TRBD2. This CDR3 has 16 amino acids. CDR1 SGHTA and CDR2 FQGNSA come from the germline V gene. Trimming took 5 bases from V and 4 from J; bases not matched to a gene: 12. This CDR3 reads CASSPPGGAGAETQYF. Written as DNA, the CDR3 is TGTGCCAGCAGCCCCCCCGGAGGAGCGGGAGCAGAGACCCAGTACTTC.

J is TRBJ2-2 and V is TRBV6-6; TRBD1 aligns across 8 bases. CDR1 MNHNY and CDR2 SVGAGI come from the germline V gene (reference sequence). Trimming cost V 7 bases and J 4 bases; bases outside gene matches: 5. This CDR3 is built from 14 residues. The CDR3 sequence is CASMDRAGTGELFF. The CDR3 nucleotides read TGTGCCAGCATGGACAGGGCGGGCACCGGGGAGCTGTTTTTT.

The rearrangement joins TRBV7-9 to TRBJ2-7, with TRBD2 matching 12 bases. The CDR3 is 15 residues long. The J segment lost 4 bases and the V segment lost 4 bases, leaving 5 bases of the junction unmatched. Germline loops: CDR1 SEHNR, CDR2 FQNEAQ (reference sequence). This chain's CDR3 is CASSSRLAGVYEQYF. The CDR3 coding sequence is TGTGCCAGCAGCTCCCGACTAGCGGGAGTGTACGAGCAGTACTTC.

Here the CDR3 reads CASSGPGTSNEAFF. CDR3 in DNA: TGTGCCAGCAGCGGCCCCGGGACAAGTAATGAAGCTTTCTTT. The rearrangement links TRBV9 to TRBJ1-1; D might be TRBD1 (6 bases). The CDR3 totals 14 residues. Germline assignment: CDR1 SGDLS and CDR2 YYNGEE. V was trimmed by 3 bases and J by 7 bases, leaving 16 bases between them.

Comment on this clone: Other DNA sequences in this specimen translate into the identical CDR3. The chain links TRBV7-2 to TRBJ2-3; 10 nucleotides line up with TRBD2. The J segment lost 0 bases and the V segment lost 4 bases, leaving 4 bases of the junction unmatched. This CDR3 is 16 amino acids long. Germline V lookup: CDR1 SGHTA, CDR2 FQGNSA. The CDR3 protein is CASSSRLAGSTDTQYF. CDR3 coding DNA: TGTGCCAGCAGCTCCCGACTAGCGGGTAGCACAGATACGCAGTATTTT.

J is TRBJ2-1 and V is TRBV11-2; the match to TRBD2 covers 8 bases. Trimming took 5 bases from V and 6 from J; bases not matched to a gene: 9. The V gene's germline CDR1 is SGHAT and CDR2 FQNNGV. This CDR3 is 15 amino acids long. The CDR3 DNA sequence: TGTGCCAGCAGCCCCCTCCGCGGGGGGAGCAATGAGCAGTTCTTC. Translation: CASSPLRGGSNEQFF.

This clone was counted once. This chain links TRBV28 with TRBJ2-5; 8 nucleotides match TRBD2. Germline assignment: CDR1 MDHEN and CDR2 SYDVKM. This CDR3 comprises 15 residues. Losses at the gene ends were 8 bases for V and 4 bases for J; bases not matched to a gene: 12. CDR3 nucleotides: TGTGCCAGCCAATTGGGCGGTGCGGGAGGAGAGACCCAGTACTTC. It encodes CASQLGGAGGETQYF.

CDR3 sequence (DNA): TGTGCCAGCAGCCAAGGCCGCAGGGGGCTCCGGACTAGCGGAGGAGGCTACGAGCAGTACTTC. Its translation: CASSQGRRGLRTSGGGYEQYF. The V gene is TRBV14, the J gene TRBJ2-7; 10 bases fit TRBD2. This CDR3 is 21 amino acids long. Trimming at V came to 1 base and at J to 3 bases, leaving 21 bases not matched to a gene. The germline V gene encodes CDR1 SGHDN and CDR2 FVKESK. Filled out from reference TRBV14 and TRBJ2-7, the complete variable domain reads EAGVTQFPSHSVIEKGQTVTLRCDPISGHDNLYWYRRVMGKEIKFLLHFVKESKQDESGMPNNRFLAERTGGTYSTLKVQPAELEDSGVYFCASSQGRRGLRTSGGGYEQYFGPGTRLTVT.

The table lists this clone with a count of one. The J gene is TRBJ2-7, the V gene TRBV14; 7 bases are shared with TRBD1. V shed 1 base, J shed 3 bases, and the junction held 12 bases outside the gene matches. CDR1 is SGHDN and CDR2 is FVKESK in the germline V gene. The CDR3 is made up of 17 amino acids. The CDR3 protein is CASSQAFKTGSVYEQYF. CDR3 nucleotide sequence: TGTGCCAGCAGCCAAGCTTTCAAGACAGGGAGCGTCTACGAGCAGTACTTC.